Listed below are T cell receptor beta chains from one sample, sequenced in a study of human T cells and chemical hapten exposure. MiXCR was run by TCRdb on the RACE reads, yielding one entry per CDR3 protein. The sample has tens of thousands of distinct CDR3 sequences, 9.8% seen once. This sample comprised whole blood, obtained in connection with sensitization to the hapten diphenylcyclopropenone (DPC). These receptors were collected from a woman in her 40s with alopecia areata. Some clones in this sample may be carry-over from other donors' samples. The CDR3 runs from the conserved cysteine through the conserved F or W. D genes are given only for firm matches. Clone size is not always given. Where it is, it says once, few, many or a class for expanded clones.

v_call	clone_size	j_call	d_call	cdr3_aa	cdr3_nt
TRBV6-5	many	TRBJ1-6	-	CASSYGRGVNNSPLHF	TGTGCCAGCAGTTATGGAAGGGGAGTCAACAATTCACCCCTCCACTTT
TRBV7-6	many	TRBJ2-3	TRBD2	CASSLSPLAGHTDTQYF	TGTGCCAGCAGCTTATCCCCCCTAGCGGGGCACACAGATACGCAGTATTTT
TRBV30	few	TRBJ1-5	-	CAWDLGFEGPQHF	TGTGCCTGGGACCTAGGGTTCGAGGGGCCCCAGCATTTT
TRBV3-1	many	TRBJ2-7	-	CASSLATLSAYEQYF	TGTGCCAGCAGCCTTGCGACCCTCTCCGCCTACGAGCAGTACTTC
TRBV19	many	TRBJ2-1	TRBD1	CASSIRVTGGRNEQFF	TGTGCCAGTAGTATAAGAGTGACAGGGGGTCGGAATGAGCAGTTCTTC
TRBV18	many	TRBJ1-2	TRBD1	CASSPGTELYGYTF	TGTGCCAGCTCACCGGGGACAGAACTCTATGGCTACACCTTC
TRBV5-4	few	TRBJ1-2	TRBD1	CASSHRLGQGACGYTF	TGTGCCAGCAGCCACCGCCTGGGACAGGGGGCGTGTGGCTACACCTTC
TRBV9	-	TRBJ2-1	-	CASSVGESSYNEQFF	TGTGCCAGCAGCGTAGGGGAGAGCTCCTACAATGAGCAGTTCTTC
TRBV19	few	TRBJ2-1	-	CASSFSWGRAYNEQFF	TGTGCCAGTAGTTTTTCCTGGGGCCGGGCATACAATGAGCAGTTCTTC
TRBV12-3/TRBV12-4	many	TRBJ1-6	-	CASSRAAGYNSPLHF	TGTGCCAGCAGCCGGGCCGCGGGCTATAATTCACCCCTCCACTTT
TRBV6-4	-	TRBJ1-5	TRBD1	CASTNDRDSNQPQHF	TGTGCCAGCACCAACGACCGGGACAGTAATCAGCCCCAGCATTTT
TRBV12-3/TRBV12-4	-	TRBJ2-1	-	CASSLDGGGEQFF	TGTGCCAGCAGTTTAGACGGGGGAGGTGAGCAGTTCTTC
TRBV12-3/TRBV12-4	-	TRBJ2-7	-	CASSSGRTGEQYF	TGTGCCAGCAGTTCCGGCCGCACCGGCGAGCAGTACTTC
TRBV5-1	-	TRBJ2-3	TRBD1	CASSSETGMLTDTQYF	TGCGCCAGCAGCAGTGAGACAGGGATGTTGACAGATACGCAGTATTTT
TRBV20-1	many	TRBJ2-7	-	CSATTQQGSEQYF	TGCAGTGCCACAACTCAACAGGGATCCGAGCAGTACTTC
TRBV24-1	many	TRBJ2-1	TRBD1	CATSDFRDRGNNEQFF	TGTGCCACCAGTGATTTTAGGGACAGGGGAAACAATGAGCAGTTCTTC
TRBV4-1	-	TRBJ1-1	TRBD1	CASSRPRQGANTEAFF	TGCGCCAGCAGCCGCCCTCGACAGGGGGCGAACACTGAAGCTTTCTTT
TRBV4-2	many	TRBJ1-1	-	CASSQDDTEAFF	TGTGCCAGCAGCCAGGACGACACTGAAGCTTTCTTT
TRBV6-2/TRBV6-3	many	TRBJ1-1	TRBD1	CASRPWDSQKKRTEAFF	TGTGCCAGCAGACCATGGGACAGCCAGAAAAAGCGGACTGAAGCTTTCTTT
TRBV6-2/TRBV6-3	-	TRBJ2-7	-	CASREFSYEQYF	TGTGCCAGCAGAGAGTTCTCCTACGAGCAGTACTTC
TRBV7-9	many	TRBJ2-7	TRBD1	CASSSSWGQTYF	TGTGCCAGCAGCTCCAGCTGGGGACAGACGTACTTC
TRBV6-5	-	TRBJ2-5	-	CASSYVQDGTQYF	TGTGCCAGCAGTTACGTGCAGGACGGGACCCAGTACTTC
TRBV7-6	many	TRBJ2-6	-	CASSFISGANVLTF	TGTGCCAGCAGCTTTATATCTGGGGCCAACGTCCTGACTTTC
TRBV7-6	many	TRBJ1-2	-	CASSLTGTGEGYTF	TGTGCCAGCAGCTTGACGGGCACTGGGGAAGGCTACACCTTC
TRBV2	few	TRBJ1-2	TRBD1	CASKRTGQGDGYTF	TGTGCCAGCAAGCGAACGGGACAGGGGGATGGCTACACCTTC
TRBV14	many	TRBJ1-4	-	CASSQDHGGRGIATNEKLFF	TGTGCCAGCAGCCAAGATCACGGGGGCAGGGGAATTGCAACTAATGAAAAACTGTTTTTT
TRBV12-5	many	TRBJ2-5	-	CASGLHGETQYF	TGTGCTAGTGGTTTGCATGGCGAGACCCAGTACTTC
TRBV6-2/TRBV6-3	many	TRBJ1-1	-	CASRITGSSEAFF	TGTGCCAGTAGAATTACAGGGTCGAGTGAAGCTTTCTTT
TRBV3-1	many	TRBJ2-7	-	CASSQARREQYF	TGTGCCAGCAGCCAAGCCCGGAGGGAGCAGTACTTC
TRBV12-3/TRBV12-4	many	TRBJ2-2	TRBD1	CASSLRQGARELFF	TGTGCCAGCAGTTTGCGTCAGGGGGCAAGGGAGCTGTTTTTT
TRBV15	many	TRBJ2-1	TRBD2	CATSSLAGIYNEQFF	TGTGCCACCAGCAGCCTAGCGGGGATCTACAATGAGCAGTTCTTC
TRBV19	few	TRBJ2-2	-	CASSILRGELFF	TGTGCCAGTAGTATCCTACGGGGGGAGCTGTTTTTT
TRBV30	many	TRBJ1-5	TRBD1	CAWSVQGQGNQPQHF	TGTGCCTGGAGTGTACAGGGACAGGGCAATCAGCCCCAGCATTTT
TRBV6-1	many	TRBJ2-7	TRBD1	CASSWDRVYEQYF	TGTGCCAGCAGTTGGGACAGGGTTTACGAGCAGTACTTC
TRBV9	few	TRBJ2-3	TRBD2	CASSVESASGGALATQYF	TGTGCCAGCAGCGTAGAGTCGGCTAGCGGGGGGGCATTAGCTACGCAGTATTTT
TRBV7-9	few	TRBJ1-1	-	CASSLEWTGYTEAFF	TGTGCCAGCAGCCTAGAGTGGACCGGGTACACTGAAGCTTTCTTT
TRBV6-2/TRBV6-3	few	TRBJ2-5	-	CASSYSWEETQYF	TGTGCCAGCAGTTACAGTTGGGAAGAGACCCAGTACTTC
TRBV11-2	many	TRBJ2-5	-	CASTAYQETQYF	TGTGCCAGCACGGCGTACCAAGAGACCCAGTACTTC
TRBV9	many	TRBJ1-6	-	CASSVEGSPLHF	TGTGCCAGCAGCGTAGAGGGTTCACCCCTCCACTTT
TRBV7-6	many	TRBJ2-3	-	CASSLEVPTDTQYF	TGTGCCAGCAGCTTAGAAGTCCCCACAGATACGCAGTATTTT
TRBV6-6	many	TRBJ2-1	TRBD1	CASSYFDRTGGYEQFF	TGTGCCAGCAGTTACTTTGATCGCACAGGGGGATATGAGCAGTTCTTC
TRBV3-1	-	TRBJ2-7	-	CASSHVVGGPGEQYF	TGTGCCAGCAGCCACGTTGTGGGGGGGCCGGGAGAGCAGTACTTC
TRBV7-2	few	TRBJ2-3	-	CASSLAGGLGDTQYF	TGTGCCAGCAGCTTAGCTGGGGGGCTGGGAGATACGCAGTATTTT
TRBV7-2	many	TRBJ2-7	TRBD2	CASSQGQRGTSSYEQYF	TGTGCCAGCAGCCAGGGTCAGCGGGGGACGAGCTCCTACGAGCAGTACTTC
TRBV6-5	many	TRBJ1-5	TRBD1	CASSYSTGDNQPQHF	TGTGCCAGCAGTTACTCGACAGGGGATAATCAGCCCCAGCATTTT
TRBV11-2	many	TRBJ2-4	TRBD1	CASSPFDGTAF	TGTGCCAGCAGCCCTTTCGACGGGACAGCCTTC
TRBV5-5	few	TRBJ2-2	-	CASSLIPGLSPGELFF	TGTGCCAGCAGCCTAATACCGGGACTGTCCCCCGGGGAGCTGTTTTTT